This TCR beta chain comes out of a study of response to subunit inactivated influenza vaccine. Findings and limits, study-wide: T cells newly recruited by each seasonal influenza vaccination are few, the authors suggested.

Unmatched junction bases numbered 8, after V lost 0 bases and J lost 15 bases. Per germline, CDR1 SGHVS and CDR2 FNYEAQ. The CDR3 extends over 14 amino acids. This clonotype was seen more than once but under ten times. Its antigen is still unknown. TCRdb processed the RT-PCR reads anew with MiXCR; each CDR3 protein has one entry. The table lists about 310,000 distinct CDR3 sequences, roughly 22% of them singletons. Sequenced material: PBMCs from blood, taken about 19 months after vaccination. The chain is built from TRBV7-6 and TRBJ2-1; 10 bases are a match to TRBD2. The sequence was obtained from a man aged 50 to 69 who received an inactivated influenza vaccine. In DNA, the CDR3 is TGTGCCAGCAGCTTAGCCGCTACTAGCGGGAAGGTGTTCTTC. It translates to CASSLAATSGKVFF.